This T cell receptor beta chain was captured by sequencing in a study of cytomegalovirus exposure and HLA in healthy donors. Study-level information: Inside one of the first data releases sat around 86 million unique TCRs taken from HLA-typed donors.

A remark on this clone: Its target is unknown.

PCR involved 60 Vbeta and 13 Jbeta primers. Libraries were prepared by immunoSEQ multiplex PCR; TCRdb keeps only in-frame clonotypes and omits some of them. The sample has approximately 210,000 clones; 70% to 80% are singletons. Study-level findings and limits: The study found most TCR sequences rare, yet found some public TCRs in many donors. In a later analysis, compared with equally common non-associated chains, HLA-associated beta chains were more expanded.

This sequence was found in a woman in her 50s in good health and CMV-seronegative. The material sequenced was PBMCs.

CDR3 nucleotides: TGCGCCAGCAGCACCAGAACAGGAATCCAGCCCCAGCATTTT. As protein: CASSTRTGIQPQHF. This sequence joins TRBV5-1 and TRBJ1-5, with D maybe TRBD1 (5 bases). V was pared by 4 bases and J by 7 bases, with 15 bases between. The CDR3 spans 14 residues. The germline CDR1 and CDR2 sequences are SGHRS and YFSETQ.